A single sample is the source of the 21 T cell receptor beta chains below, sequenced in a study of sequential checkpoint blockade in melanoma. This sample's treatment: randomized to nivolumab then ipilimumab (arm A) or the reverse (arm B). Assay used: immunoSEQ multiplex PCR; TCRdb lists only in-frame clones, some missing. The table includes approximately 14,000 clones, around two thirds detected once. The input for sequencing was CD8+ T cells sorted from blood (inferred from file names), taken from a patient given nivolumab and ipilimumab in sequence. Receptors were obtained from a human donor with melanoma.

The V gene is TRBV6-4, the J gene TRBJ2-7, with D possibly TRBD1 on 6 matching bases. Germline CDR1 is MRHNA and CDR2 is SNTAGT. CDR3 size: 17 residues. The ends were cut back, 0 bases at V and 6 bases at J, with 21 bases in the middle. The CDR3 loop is CASSDSCQGPHPIEQYF. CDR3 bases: TGTGCCAGCAGTGACTCGTGTCAGGGGCCACATCCTATCGAGCAGTACTTC.

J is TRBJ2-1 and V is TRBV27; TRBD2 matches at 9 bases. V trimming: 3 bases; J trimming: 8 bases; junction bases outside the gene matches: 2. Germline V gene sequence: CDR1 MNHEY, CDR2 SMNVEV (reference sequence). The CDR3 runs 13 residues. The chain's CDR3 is CASSFGTSYEQFF. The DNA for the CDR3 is TGTGCCAGCAGTTTCGGGACTAGCTATGAGCAGTTCTTC.

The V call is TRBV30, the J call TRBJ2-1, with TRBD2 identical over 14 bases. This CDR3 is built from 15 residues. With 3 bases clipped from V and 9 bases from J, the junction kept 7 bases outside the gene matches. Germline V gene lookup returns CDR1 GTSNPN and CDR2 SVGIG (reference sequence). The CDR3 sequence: CAWSQGLAGAAEQFF. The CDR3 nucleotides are TGTGCCTGGAGCCAGGGACTAGCGGGAGCGGCTGAGCAGTTCTTC.

CDR3 sequence (DNA): TGTGCCAGCAGCTTAGACATCGGGGGGTACGAGCAGTACTTC. It is translated as CASSLDIGGYEQYF. The chain links TRBV7-9 to TRBJ2-7; 7 bases match TRBD2. This CDR3 is built from 14 residues. J lost 4 bases, V lost 1 base, and 4 bases had no gene match. Germline assignment: CDR1 SEHNR and CDR2 FQNEAQ (reference sequence).

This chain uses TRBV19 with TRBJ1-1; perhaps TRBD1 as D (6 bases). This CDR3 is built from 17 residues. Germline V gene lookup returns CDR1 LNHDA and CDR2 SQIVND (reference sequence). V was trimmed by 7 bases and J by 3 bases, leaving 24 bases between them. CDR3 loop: CASIYTSWGGAHTEAFF. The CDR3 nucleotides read TGTGCCAGTATCTACACGTCCTGGGGGGGGGCGCACACTGAAGCTTTCTTT.

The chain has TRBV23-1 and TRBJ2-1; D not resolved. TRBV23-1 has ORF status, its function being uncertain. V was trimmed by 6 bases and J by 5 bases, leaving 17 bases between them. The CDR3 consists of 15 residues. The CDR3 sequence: CASRKSPQVDNEQFF. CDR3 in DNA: TGCGCCAGCAGGAAGAGCCCCCAGGTAGACAATGAGCAGTTCTTC.

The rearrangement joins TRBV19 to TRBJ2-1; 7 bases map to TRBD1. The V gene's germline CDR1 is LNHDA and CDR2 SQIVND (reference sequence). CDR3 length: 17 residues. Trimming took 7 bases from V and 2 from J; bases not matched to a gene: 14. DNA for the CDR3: TGTGCCAGTAAACGAGATATTGGGCAGGGGGCCTACAATGAGCAGTTCTTC. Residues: CASKRDIGQGAYNEQFF.

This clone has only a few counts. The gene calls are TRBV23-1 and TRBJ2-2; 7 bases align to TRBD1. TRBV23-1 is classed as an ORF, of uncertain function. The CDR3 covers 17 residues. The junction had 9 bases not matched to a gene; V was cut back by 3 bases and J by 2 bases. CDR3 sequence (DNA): TGCGCCAGCAGTCACCACACGGGACAGCTTAACACCGGGGAGCTGTTTTTT. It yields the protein CASSHHTGQLNTGELFF.

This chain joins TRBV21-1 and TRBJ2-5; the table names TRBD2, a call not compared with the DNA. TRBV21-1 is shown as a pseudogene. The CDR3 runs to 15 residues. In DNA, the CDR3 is TGTGCCAGCACTCAAAAAGGGACTAGCGGGGAGACCCAGTACTTC. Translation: CASTQKGTSGETQYF.

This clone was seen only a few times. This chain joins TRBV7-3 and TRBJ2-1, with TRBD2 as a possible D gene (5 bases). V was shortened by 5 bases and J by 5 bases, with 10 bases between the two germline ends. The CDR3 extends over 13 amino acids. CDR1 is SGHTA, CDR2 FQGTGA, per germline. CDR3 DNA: TGTGCCAGCAGCCCCGGACTGCACAATGAGCAGTTCTTC. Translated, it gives CASSPGLHNEQFF.

This CDR3 is CASGPGAVYNSPLHF. CDR3 coding DNA: TGTGCCAGCGGGCCAGGGGCCGTCTATAATTCACCCCTCCACTTT. The V and J genes are TRBV27 and TRBJ1-6; TRBD1 might be the D (6 bases). V lost 8 bases to trimming and J lost 3 bases, with 14 bases between them. Germline V gene lookup returns CDR1 MNHEY and CDR2 SMNVEV (reference sequence). The CDR3 extends over 15 amino acids.

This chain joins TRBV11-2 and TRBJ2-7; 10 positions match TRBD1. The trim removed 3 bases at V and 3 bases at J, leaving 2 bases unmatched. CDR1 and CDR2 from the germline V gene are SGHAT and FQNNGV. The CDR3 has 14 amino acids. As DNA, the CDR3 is TGTGCCAGCAGCTTGGGACAGGGGCTCTACGAGCAGTACTTC. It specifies CASSLGQGLYEQYF. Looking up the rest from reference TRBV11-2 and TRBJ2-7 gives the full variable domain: EAGVAQSPRYKIIEKRQSVAFWCNPISGHATLYWYQQILGQGPKLLIQFQNNGVVDDSQLPKDRFSAERLKGVDSTLKIQPAKLEDSAVYLCASSLGQGLYEQYFGPGTRLTVT.

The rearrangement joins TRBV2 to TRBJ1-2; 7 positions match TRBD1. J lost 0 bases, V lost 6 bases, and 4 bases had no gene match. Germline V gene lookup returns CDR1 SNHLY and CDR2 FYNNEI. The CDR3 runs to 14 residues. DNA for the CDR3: TGTGCCAGCAGAGGACAGGTTTCTAACTATGGCTACACCTTC. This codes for CASRGQVSNYGYTF.

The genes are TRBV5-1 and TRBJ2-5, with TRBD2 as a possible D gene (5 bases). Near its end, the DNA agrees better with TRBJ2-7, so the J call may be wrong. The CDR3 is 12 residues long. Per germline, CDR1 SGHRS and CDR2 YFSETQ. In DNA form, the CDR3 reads TGCGCCAGCAGCCAAACGGGGTCCGAGCAGTACTTC. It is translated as CASSQTGSEQYF.

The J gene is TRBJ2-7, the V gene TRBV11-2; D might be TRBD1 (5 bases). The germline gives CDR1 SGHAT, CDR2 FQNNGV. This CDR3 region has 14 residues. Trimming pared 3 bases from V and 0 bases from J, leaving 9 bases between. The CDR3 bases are TGTGCCAGCAGCTTTCAGGGCAGCTCCTACGAGCAGTACTTC. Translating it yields CASSFQGSSYEQYF.

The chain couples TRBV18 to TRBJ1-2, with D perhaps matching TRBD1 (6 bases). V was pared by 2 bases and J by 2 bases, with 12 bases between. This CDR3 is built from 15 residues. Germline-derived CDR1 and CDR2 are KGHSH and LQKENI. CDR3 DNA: TGTGCCAGCTCACCAGGGAGGGGACAAAACTATGGCTACACCTTC. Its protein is CASSPGRGQNYGYTF.

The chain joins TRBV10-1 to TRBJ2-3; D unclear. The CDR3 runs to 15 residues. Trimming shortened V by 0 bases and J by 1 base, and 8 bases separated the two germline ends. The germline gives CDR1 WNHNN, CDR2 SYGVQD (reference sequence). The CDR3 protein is CASSESGQGTDTQYF. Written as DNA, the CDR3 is TGCGCCAGCAGTGAGTCTGGGCAGGGCACAGATACGCAGTATTTT.

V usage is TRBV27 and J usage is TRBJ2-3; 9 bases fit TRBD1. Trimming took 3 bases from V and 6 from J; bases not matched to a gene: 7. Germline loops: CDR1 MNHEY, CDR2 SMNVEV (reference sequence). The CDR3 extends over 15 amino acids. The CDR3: CASSFYRGRGDTQYF. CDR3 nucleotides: TGTGCCAGCAGTTTTTACAGGGGGCGCGGCGATACGCAGTATTTT.

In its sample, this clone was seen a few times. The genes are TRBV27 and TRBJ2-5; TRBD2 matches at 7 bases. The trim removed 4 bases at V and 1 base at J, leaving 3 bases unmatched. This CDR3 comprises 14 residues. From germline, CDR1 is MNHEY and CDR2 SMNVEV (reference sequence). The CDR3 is CASSSGGSQETQYF. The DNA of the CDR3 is TGTGCCAGCAGTTCCGGGGGGAGCCAAGAGACCCAGTACTTC.

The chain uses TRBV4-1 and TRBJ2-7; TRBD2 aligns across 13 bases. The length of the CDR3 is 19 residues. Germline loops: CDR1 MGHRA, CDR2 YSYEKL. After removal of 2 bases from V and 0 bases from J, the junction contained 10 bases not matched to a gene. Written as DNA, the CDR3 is TGCGCCAGCAGCCAAAGGCGACTAGCGGGAGGCACTAGCTCCTACGAGCAGTACTTC. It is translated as CASSQRRLAGGTSSYEQYF.

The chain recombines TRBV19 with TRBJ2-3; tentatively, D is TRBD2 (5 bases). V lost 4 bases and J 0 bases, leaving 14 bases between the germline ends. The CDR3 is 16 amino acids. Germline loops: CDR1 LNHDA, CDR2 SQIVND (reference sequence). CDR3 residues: CASSTIASSSTDTQYF. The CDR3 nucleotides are TGTGCCAGTAGTACCATAGCGTCCTCGAGCACAGATACGCAGTATTTT.